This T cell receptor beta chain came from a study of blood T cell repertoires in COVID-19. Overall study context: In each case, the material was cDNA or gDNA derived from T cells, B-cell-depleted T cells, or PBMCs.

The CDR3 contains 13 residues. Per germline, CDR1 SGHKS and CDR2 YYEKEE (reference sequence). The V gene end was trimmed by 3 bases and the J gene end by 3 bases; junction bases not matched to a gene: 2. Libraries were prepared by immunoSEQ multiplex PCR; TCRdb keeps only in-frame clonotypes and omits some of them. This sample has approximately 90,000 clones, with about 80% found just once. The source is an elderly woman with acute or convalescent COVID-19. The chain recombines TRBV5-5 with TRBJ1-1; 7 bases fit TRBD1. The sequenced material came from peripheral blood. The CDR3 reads CASSYTGDTEAFF. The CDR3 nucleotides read TGTGCCAGCAGCTACACAGGGGACACTGAAGCTTTCTTT.